The next 22 T cell receptor beta chains were all read from a single sample in a study of T cell responses to AZD1222 COVID-19 vaccine. Produced via immunoSEQ multiplex PCR; TCRdb's table is partial and in-frame only. Of about 270,000 clones in the sample, around 92% are singletons; the top ten hold around 0.58%. Sequenced material: peripheral blood, taken 28 days after the second AZD1222 dose. The receptors derive from an adult who received the AZD1222 COVID-19 vaccine.

The chain links TRBV2 to TRBJ2-3; 7 nucleotides line up with TRBD1. J gave up 2 bases and V 8 bases, and 4 bases lay outside the gene matches. This CDR3 region has 13 residues. Germline CDR1 and CDR2: SNHLY and FYNNEI. The CDR3 sequence is CASGTGDTDTQYF. CDR3 DNA: TGTGCCAGCGGAACAGGGGACACAGATACGCAGTATTTT.

V gene TRBV5-4 combines with J gene TRBJ1-1; no clear D gene. This CDR3 contains 13 residues. CDR1 and CDR2 (germline): SGHNT, YYREEE (reference sequence). Trimming removed 2 bases at V and 9 bases at J, with 14 bases between. The CDR3 region is CASSFTGMGKAFF. CDR3 bases: TGTGCCAGCAGCTTCACGGGCATGGGGAAAGCTTTCTTT.

The chain has TRBV13 and TRBJ1-6; no reliable D call. V was trimmed by 7 bases and J by 6 bases, leaving 10 bases between them. Per the germline V gene, CDR1 is PRHDT and CDR2 is FYEKMQ (reference sequence). There are 13 residues in the CDR3. The CDR3 sequence: CASTQDLNSPLHF. Written as DNA, the CDR3 is TGTGCCAGCACCCAGGACCTTAATTCACCCCTCCACTTT.

This clone has only a few counts. This chain joins TRBV6-1 and TRBJ2-7; 9 positions match TRBD2. The CDR3 sequence is 14 residues long. Looked up from germline, CDR1 is MNHNS and CDR2 is SASEGT. Trimming at V came to 3 bases and at J to 2 bases, leaving 2 bases not matched to a gene. The CDR3 loop reads CASSETSGAYEQYF. The DNA of the CDR3 is TGTGCCAGCAGTGAGACTAGCGGAGCCTACGAGCAGTACTTC.

In its sample, this clone was seen a few times. The gene calls are TRBV30 and TRBJ2-7, with a tentative D call TRBD2 (5 bases). The CDR3 length is 15 residues. Trimming shortened V by 4 bases and J by 2 bases, and 18 bases separated the two germline ends. CDR1 GTSNPN and CDR2 SVGIG come from the germline V gene (reference sequence). The CDR3 is CAWTPLERPPYEQYF. In nucleotides, the CDR3 is TGTGCCTGGACCCCACTCGAGCGGCCCCCCTACGAGCAGTACTTC.

The chain employs TRBV6-5 and TRBJ1-1; 7 positions agree with TRBD1. Germline CDR1 and CDR2: MNHEY and SVGAGI. The CDR3 is 16 residues long. With V trimmed by 2 bases and J by 0 bases, 6 bases remained unmatched. The CDR3 loop reads CASSYGTAVMNTEAFF. CDR3 in DNA: TGTGCCAGCAGTTACGGGACAGCAGTCATGAACACTGAAGCTTTCTTT.

This clone occurred once. The genes are TRBV11-2 and TRBJ1-3; D unresolved. The length of the CDR3 is 17 residues. V was shortened by 0 bases and J by 0 bases, with 12 bases between the two germline ends. The germline V gene encodes CDR1 SGHAT and CDR2 FQNNGV. CDR3 loop: CASSLDRVPASGNTIYF. The CDR3 nucleotides read TGTGCCAGCAGCTTAGATCGCGTCCCAGCCTCTGGAAACACCATATATTTT.

The V gene is TRBV24-1, the J gene TRBJ2-1; tentative D call: TRBD2 (6 bases). Germline CDR1 KGHDR, CDR2 SFDVKD. V dropped 3 bases and J dropped 0 bases, with 17 bases sitting between them. The CDR3 runs 18 residues. CDR3 residues: CATSDPGGGTSSYNEQFF. DNA of the CDR3: TGTGCCACCAGTGATCCCGGGGGTGGGACGAGCTCCTACAATGAGCAGTTCTTC.

This rearrangement joins TRBV10-3 to TRBJ2-4; weak D call: TRBD2 (5 bases). Between the trimmed V and J ends, which lost 10 bases and 0 bases, there was a span of 13 bases. The CDR3 consists of 14 residues. The germline V gene has CDR1 ENHRY and CDR2 SYGVKD. The chain's CDR3 is CATREETAKNIQYF. The DNA for the CDR3 is TGTGCCACCCGGGAAGAGACAGCCAAAAACATTCAGTACTTC.

The rearrangement uses TRBV28 and TRBJ1-6, with D possibly matching TRBD1 (5 bases). Looked up from germline, CDR1 is MDHEN and CDR2 is SYDVKM. Between the trimmed V and J ends, which lost 2 bases and 6 bases, there was a span of 11 bases. CDR3 length: 15 amino acids. CDR3 sequence (DNA): TGTGCCAGCAGTTTACCAGGGCCCTTTAATTCACCCCTCCACTTT. It translates to CASSLPGPFNSPLHF. Complete variable domain (other parts from reference TRBV28 and TRBJ1-6): DVKVTQSSRYLVKRTGEKVFLECVQDMDHENMFWYRQDPGLGLRLIYFSYDVKMKEKGDIPEGYSVSREKKERFSLILESASTNQTSMYLCASSLPGPFNSPLHFGNGTRLTVT.

The V gene is TRBV3-1 (or the pseudogene TRBV3-2), the J gene TRBJ2-2; possible D gene TRBD1, 6 bases. The CDR3 covers 16 residues. Germline V gives CDR1 LGHDT, CDR2 YNNKEL (reference sequence). Deletions cut 4 bases from V and 5 bases from J, with 17 bases between. The CDR3 nucleotides are TGTGCCAGCAGCCTAGGGCCCAGGGGTCGGACCGGGGAGCTGTTTTTT. Translated: CASSLGPRGRTGELFF.

This clone was counted a single time. The J gene is TRBJ1-2, the V gene TRBV5-6; the D is unclear. This CDR3 comprises 16 residues. V lost 0 bases, J lost 1 base, and 13 bases lay in between. Per germline, CDR1 SGHDT and CDR2 YYEEEE. The CDR3: CASSLAWQGGNYGYTF. CDR3 sequence (DNA): TGTGCCAGCAGCTTGGCCTGGCAAGGCGGTAACTATGGCTACACCTTC.

J is TRBJ2-1 and V is TRBV7-2; maybe TRBD2 (5 bases). Trimming took 2 bases from V and 3 from J, leaving 11 bases between them. The CDR3 length is 15 residues. Germline CDR1 reads SGHTA; CDR2 reads FQGNSA. The CDR3 sequence is CASSLRGSLYNEQFF. The CDR3 bases are TGTGCCAGCAGCTTAAGAGGGAGCCTCTACAATGAGCAGTTCTTC.

The CDR3 sequence is CASSLAGLSSSYEQYF. The CDR3 DNA reads as TGTGCCAGCAGCTTGGCGGGACTTTCAAGCTCCTACGAGCAGTACTTC. This sequence joins TRBV7-9 and TRBJ2-7; D may be TRBD2 (6 bases). The CDR3 consists of 16 residues. V lost 3 bases and J lost 0, with 15 bases in between. CDR1 and CDR2 (germline): SEHNR, FQNEAQ (reference sequence).

The CDR3 nucleotides read TGTGCCAGCAGCGCCGCAGGGGAGACCCAGTACTTC. This gives the protein CASSAAGETQYF. The chain is built from TRBV9 and TRBJ2-5, with TRBD1 as a possible D gene (5 bases). Deletions cut 3 bases from V and 5 bases from J, with 8 bases between. The CDR3 has 12 amino acids. The V gene's germline CDR1 is SGDLS and CDR2 YYNGEE.

This clone was counted only a few times. The gene calls are TRBV28 and TRBJ1-2; no reliable D call. V dropped 5 bases and J dropped 5 bases, with 15 bases sitting between them. Germline V gene lookup returns CDR1 MDHEN and CDR2 SYDVKM. CDR3 length equals 14 residues. The CDR3 DNA reads TGTGCCAGCAGTATGCAAAGGACTGCTTATGGCTACACCTTC. Translated: CASSMQRTAYGYTF.

This clone appeared once. The chain combines TRBV28 with TRBJ1-5, with a possible D match to TRBD1 (6 bases). Germline V gives CDR1 MDHEN, CDR2 SYDVKM. This CDR3 region has 16 residues. V was pared by 6 bases and J by 7 bases, with 22 bases between. This CDR3 is CASSIGGQGMGQPQHF. CDR3 in DNA: TGTGCCAGCAGCATTGGGGGGCAGGGGATGGGGCAGCCCCAGCATTTT.

The rearrangement uses TRBV28 and TRBJ2-1; D assignment may be TRBD1 or TRBD2 (5 bases each). The V gene's germline CDR1 is MDHEN and CDR2 SYDVKM. Trimming removed 10 bases at V and 0 bases at J, with 13 bases between. There are 14 residues in the CDR3. CDR3 DNA: TGTGCCACCTCACGTGGGGGCTCCTACAATGAGCAGTTCTTC. It codes for CATSRGGSYNEQFF.

V usage is TRBV5-1 and J usage is TRBJ2-3; 7 nucleotides align to TRBD2. The junction had 6 bases not matched to a gene; V was cut back by 0 bases and J by 2 bases. The CDR3 runs to 16 residues. Germline V gene lookup returns CDR1 SGHRS and CDR2 YFSETQ. The CDR3 is CASSLGASGTTDTQYF. In DNA, the CDR3 is TGCGCCAGCAGCTTGGGCGCTAGCGGAACCACAGATACGCAGTATTTT. The full variable domain, completed using reference TRBV5-1 and TRBJ2-3, is KAGVTQTPRYLIKTRGQQVTLSCSPISGHRSVSWYQQTPGQGLQFLFEYFSETQRNKGNFPGRFSGRQFSNSRSEMNVSTLELGDSALYLCASSLGASGTTDTQYFGPGTRLTVL.

The V gene is TRBV9, the J gene TRBJ2-2, with D maybe TRBD2 (5 bases). Germline loops: CDR1 SGDLS, CDR2 YYNGEE. This CDR3 region has 13 residues. The V end lost 6 bases, the J end lost 7 bases, and 13 bases lay between the germline ends. CDR3 coding DNA: TGTGCCAGCACCCCCCCGGCGGGCGGGGAGCTGTTTTTT. This codes for CASTPPAGGELFF.

The chain is built from TRBV6-5 and TRBJ2-7; D is uncertain. This CDR3 has 16 amino acids. Germline lookup yields CDR1 MNHEY and CDR2 SVGAGI. The V end was cut by 4 bases, the J end by 2 bases, with 18 bases between. CDR3: CASSWQPSTPTYEQYF. The DNA of the CDR3 is TGTGCCAGCAGTTGGCAACCTTCAACCCCGACCTACGAGCAGTACTTC.

The V call is TRBV27, the J call TRBJ2-2, with a weak D call TRBD2 (5 bases). The length of the CDR3 is 16 residues. Germline values: CDR1 MNHEY, CDR2 SMNVEV (reference sequence). V was trimmed by 2 bases and J by 5 bases, leaving 15 bases between them. For the CDR3, the DNA is TGTGCCAGCAGTTTAGGTGGCACTAGTCGGACCGGGGAGCTGTTTTTT. Amino acid sequence: CASSLGGTSRTGELFF.